Shown below are 11 T cell receptor beta chains from a single sample sequenced in a study of OX40 agonist ivuxolimab in advanced cancers. Library creation used the immunoSEQ multiplex PCR assay. TCRdb carries this immuneACCESS record with in-frame sequences only. Its versions omit some clonotypes, under half of them owing to an unresolved V gene in the studies checked, with the rest unexplained. This sample is represented by about 16,000 clones; 75% to 85% of them were singletons. Around an eighth of the sample comes from the top ten. The sample in question was CD4+ or CD8+ T cells sorted from blood, obtained in a trial of the OX40 agonist ivuxolimab. The receptors were gathered from an adult with an advanced solid tumor such as melanoma, head and neck, liver or kidney cancer.

By share, this clone counts as large (0.1 to 1%). The V gene is TRBV2, the J gene TRBJ1-1; 10 bases are shared with TRBD1. The V gene's germline CDR1 is SNHLY and CDR2 FYNNEI. V shed 11 bases and J 8 bases; nucleotides not matched to a gene: 11. The CDR3 has 13 amino acids. CDR3: CASGGQGSMEAFF. The CDR3 DNA reads as TGTGCCTCAGGGGGACAGGGGAGCATGGAAGCTTTCTTT.

This chain connects TRBV10-3 to TRBJ2-1; 9 nucleotides align to TRBD2. The CDR3 contains 15 residues. V was pared by 6 bases and J by 1 base, with 4 bases of the junction left unmatched. CDR1 and CDR2 from the germline V gene are ENHRY and SYGVKD. The CDR3 DNA reads as TGTGCCATCAGGGTGACTAGCGGATCCTACAATGAGCAGTTCTTC. It codes for CAIRVTSGSYNEQFF.

The chain uses TRBV5-4 and TRBJ1-2, with TRBD1 matching 11 bases. The CDR3 runs 15 residues. V shed 4 bases and J 6 bases; nucleotides not matched to a gene: 8. Germline CDR1 reads SGHNT; CDR2 reads YYREEE (reference sequence). CDR3 sequence reads: CASSRGTGGSDGYTF. CDR3 sequence (DNA): TGTGCCAGCAGCAGAGGGACAGGGGGATCGGATGGCTACACCTTC.

The chain couples TRBV10-2 to TRBJ1-2, with TRBD1 matching 8 bases. Germline CDR1 WSHSY, CDR2 SAAADI. The CDR3 has 12 residues. The trim removed 8 bases at V and 8 bases at J, leaving 7 bases unmatched. CDR3 sequence (DNA): TGCGCCAGCGGACAGGGCTTTAGCGGCTACACCTTC. Translation gives CASGQGFSGYTF.

This chain connects TRBV5-4 to TRBJ1-1; D is possibly TRBD1 (6 bases). Germline assignment: CDR1 SGHNT and CDR2 YYREEE (reference sequence). V was trimmed by 2 bases and J by 5 bases, leaving 10 bases between them. The CDR3 length is 13 residues. CDR3 amino acids: CASSLMGATEAFF. The CDR3 DNA sequence: TGTGCCAGCAGCTTAATGGGGGCGACTGAAGCTTTCTTT. Full variable domain (remainder filled in from reference TRBV5-4 and TRBJ1-1): ETGVTQSPTHLIKTRGQQVTLRCSSQSGHNTVSWYQQALGQGPQFIFQYYREEENGRGNFPPRFSGLQFPNYSSELNVNALELDDSALYLCASSLMGATEAFFGQGTRLTVV.

Only a few counts were recorded for this clone. The rearrangement links TRBV7-9 to TRBJ2-7; unclear D gene. The length of the CDR3 is 13 residues. V lost 1 base and J lost 1, with 5 bases in between. The V gene's germline CDR1 is SEHNR and CDR2 FQNEAQ (reference sequence). Written as DNA, the CDR3 is TGTGCCAGCAGCTTAGTCAGGTCCTACGAGCAGTACTTC. Translation: CASSLVRSYEQYF.

Only one count was recorded for this clone. The chain carries TRBV11-3 and TRBJ2-7; D perhaps matches TRBD2 (6 bases). In germline, CDR1 is SGHNT, CDR2 YENEEA. V was pared by 5 bases and J by 3 bases, with 11 bases between. This CDR3 has 13 amino acids. CDR3 loop: CASSAGPNYEQYF. CDR3 DNA: TGTGCCAGCAGCGCGGGACCAAACTACGAGCAGTACTTC.

In this sample, this clone turned up a few times. The rearrangement joins TRBV13 to TRBJ2-1; 8 bases match TRBD2. CDR3 size: 15 residues. Germline lookup yields CDR1 PRHDT and CDR2 FYEKMQ (reference sequence). The junction had 3 bases not matched to a gene; V was cut back by 1 base and J by 4 bases. This CDR3 is CASSLEGTSYNEQFF. The CDR3 DNA follows: TGTGCCAGCAGCTTAGAAGGGACTAGTTACAATGAGCAGTTCTTC.

J is TRBJ2-1 and V is TRBV4-3; 11 nucleotides line up with TRBD2. Germline CDR1 is LGHNA and CDR2 is YSLEER. The J segment lost 2 bases and the V segment lost 4 bases, leaving 4 bases of the junction unmatched. The CDR3 loop spans 16 amino acids. CDR3: CASSRELAGAYNEQFF. CDR3 DNA: TGCGCCAGCAGCCGAGAACTAGCGGGGGCCTACAATGAGCAGTTCTTC.

This sequence joins TRBV7-9 and TRBJ2-2, with D perhaps TRBD1 (6 bases). The V end was cut by 4 bases, the J end by 4 bases, with 10 bases between. This CDR3 is built from 14 residues. Germline assignment: CDR1 SEHNR and CDR2 FQNEAQ (reference sequence). CDR3 sequence (DNA): TGTGCCAGCAGCTGGGGGCCGGGCACCGGGGAGCTGTTTTTT. This gives the protein CASSWGPGTGELFF. The full variable domain, with the rest looked up from reference TRBV7-9 and TRBJ2-2, is DTGVSQNPRHKITKRGQNVTFRCDPISEHNRLYWYRQTLGQGPEFLTYFQNEAQLEKSRLLSDRFSAERPKGSFSTLEIQRTEQGDSAMYLCASSWGPGTGELFFGEGSRLTVL.

This clone was seen once. The sample has other DNA sequences that encode this CDR3 too. CDR3 sequence: CASSYSGTGGGQPQHF. In nucleotides, the CDR3 is TGTGCCAGCAGTTACTCGGGAACAGGGGGCGGCCAGCCCCAGCATTTT. J is TRBJ1-5 and V is TRBV6-5, with 9 bases identical to TRBD1. Trimming at V came to 0 bases and at J to 7 bases, leaving 7 bases not matched to a gene. Germline values: CDR1 MNHEY, CDR2 SVGAGI. This CDR3 region has 16 residues.